The next 7 T cell receptor beta chains were all read from a single sample in a study of cytomegalovirus exposure and HLA in healthy donors. 60 Vbeta and 13 Jbeta primers were used in PCR. TCRdb's table, derived via immunoSEQ multiplex PCR, lists solely in-frame clones and lacks some. Altogether about 150,000 clones are present, 60% to 80% being singletons, with the ten largest covering approximately 2%. Sequenced: PBMCs. Receptors were obtained from a man aged 30 to 45 in good health and CMV-seronegative.

The rearrangement uses TRBV2 and TRBJ2-7; D not resolved. The germline CDR1 and CDR2 sequences are SNHLY and FYNNEI. The CDR3 has 13 residues. With 6 bases removed from V and 4 bases from J, the gap between germline ends came to 13 bases. CDR3: CASRRDTAYEQYF. The CDR3 DNA sequence: TGTGCCAGCAGGCGCGACACGGCATACGAGCAGTACTTC.

The J gene is TRBJ2-1, the V gene TRBV5-8; D unclear. Trimming removed 4 bases from V and 4 bases from J, with 9 bases in between. This CDR3 contains 13 residues. Germline V lookup: CDR1 SGHTS, CDR2 YDEGEE. The CDR3 nucleotides read TGTGCCAGCAGCCGGGTCGGATACAATGAGCAGTTCTTC. It encodes CASSRVGYNEQFF.

This clone was observed once. This sequence joins TRBV9 and TRBJ2-7; 10 bases align to TRBD1. The V gene end was trimmed by 7 bases and the J gene end by 2 bases; junction bases not matched to a gene: 9. Germline CDR1 SGDLS, CDR2 YYNGEE. The CDR3 length is 15 residues. In nucleotides, the CDR3 is TGTGCCAGCTCCCTCACGGGACAGGGGACCTACGAGCAGTACTTC. This gives the protein CASSLTGQGTYEQYF.

This clone showed up just a few times. This same CDR3 is encoded by further DNA sequences in the sample. This chain joins TRBV5-1 and TRBJ2-7; no reliable D call. V was pared by 1 base and J by 7 bases, with 12 bases between. This CDR3 spans 13 amino acids. The germline V gene encodes CDR1 SGHRS and CDR2 YFSETQ. CDR3 sequence reads: CASSLLGVGEQYF. The DNA for the CDR3 is TGCGCCAGCAGCTTGTTAGGAGTTGGGGAGCAGTACTTC.

The chain has TRBV7-9 and TRBJ2-1; D is possibly TRBD1 (5 bases). Germline V gene data show CDR1 as SEHNR and CDR2 as FQNEAQ (reference sequence). There are 16 residues in the CDR3. Trimming pared 2 bases from V and 2 bases from J, leaving 13 bases between. CDR3 residues: CASSLLRDGPYNEQFF. The CDR3 DNA follows: TGTGCCAGCAGCTTACTCAGGGATGGACCCTACAATGAGCAGTTCTTC.

The gene calls are TRBV10-3 and TRBJ2-2, with TRBD2 identical over 9 bases. This CDR3 has 19 residues. J lost 2 bases, V lost 1 base, and 11 bases had no gene match. Germline assignment: CDR1 ENHRY and CDR2 SYGVKD. DNA of the CDR3: TGTGCCATCAGTGAGTGGCCAGCGGGAGGCACGGGTAACACCGGGGAGCTGTTTTTT. Protein product: CAISEWPAGGTGNTGELFF.

This clone has a single count. The chain employs TRBV5-1 and TRBJ1-1; TRBD1 matches at 7 bases. Germline V gene data show CDR1 as SGHRS and CDR2 as YFSETQ. The CDR3 has 15 amino acids. V gave up 4 bases and J gave up 3 bases; unmatched junction bases: 9. The CDR3 DNA is TGCGCCAGCAGCCCCGGTTCTGGACAGGACACTGAAGCTTTCTTT. As protein: CASSPGSGQDTEAFF.